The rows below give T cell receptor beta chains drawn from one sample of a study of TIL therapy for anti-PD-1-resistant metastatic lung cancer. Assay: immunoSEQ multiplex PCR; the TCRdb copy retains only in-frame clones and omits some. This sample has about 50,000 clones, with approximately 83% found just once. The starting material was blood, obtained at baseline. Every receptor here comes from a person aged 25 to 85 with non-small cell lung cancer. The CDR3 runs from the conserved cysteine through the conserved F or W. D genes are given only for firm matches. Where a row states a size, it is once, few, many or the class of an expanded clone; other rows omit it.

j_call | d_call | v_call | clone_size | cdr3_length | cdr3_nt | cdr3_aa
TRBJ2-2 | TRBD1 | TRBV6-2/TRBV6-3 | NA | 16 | TGTGCCAGCAGTTCAGGACAGGGGGCGAACACCGGGGAGCTGTTTTTT | CASSSGQGANTGELFF
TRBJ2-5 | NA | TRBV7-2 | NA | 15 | TGTGCCAGCAGCGGGGGAACCGGGTACCAAGAGACCCAGTACTTC | CASSGGTGYQETQYF
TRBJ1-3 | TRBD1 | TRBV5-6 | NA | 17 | TGTGCCAGCGAGCCGGGACAGGCCCTCCGGTCTGGAAACACCATATATTTT | CASEPGQALRSGNTIYF
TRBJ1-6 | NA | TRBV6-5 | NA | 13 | TGTGCCAGCCACCCCGGGGGTAATTCACCCCTCCACTTT | CASHPGGNSPLHF
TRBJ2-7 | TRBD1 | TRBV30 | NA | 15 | TGTGCCTGGCAATCCGGGACAGGTCTTACCTACGAGCAGTACTTC | CAWQSGTGLTYEQYF
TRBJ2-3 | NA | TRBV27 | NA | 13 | TGTGCCAGCAGTCCTCGGCTAACAGATACGCAGTATTTT | CASSPRLTDTQYF
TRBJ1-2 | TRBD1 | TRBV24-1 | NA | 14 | TGTGCCACCAGTGATATAGACAGGGGGCATGGCTACACCTTC | CATSDIDRGHGYTF
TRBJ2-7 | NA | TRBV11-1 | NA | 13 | TGTGCCAGCAGCTTCTCGACAGAATACGAGCAGTACTTC | CASSFSTEYEQYF
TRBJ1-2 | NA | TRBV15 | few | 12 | TGTGCCACCCAGGACGGCCAGTATGGCTACACCTTC | CATQDGQYGYTF
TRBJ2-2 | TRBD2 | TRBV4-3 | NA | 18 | TGCGCCAGCAGCCAAGCGAACCTAGCGGGAGGGCCTGACGGGGAGCTGTTTTTT | CASSQANLAGGPDGELFF
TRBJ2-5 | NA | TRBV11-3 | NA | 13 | TGTGCCAGCAGCTTAGGACGCCAAGAGACCCAGTACTTC | CASSLGRQETQYF
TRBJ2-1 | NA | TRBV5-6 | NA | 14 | TGTGCCAGCAGCTTAGGACCGACAAGTAATGAGCAGTTCTTC | CASSLGPTSNEQFF
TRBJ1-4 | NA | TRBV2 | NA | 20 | TGTGCCAGCTTCCTCTCGCGCGACCCGGGACGATACGCAACTAATGAAAAACTGTTTTTT | CASFLSRDPGRYATNEKLFF
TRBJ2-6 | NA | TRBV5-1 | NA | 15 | TGCGCCAGCAGCTTGGTTATCTCTGGGGCCAACGTCCTGACTTTC | CASSLVISGANVLTF
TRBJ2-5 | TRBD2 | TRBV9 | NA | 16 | TGTGCCAGCAGCGTATCGGGACTAGCGGGGCCAGAGACCCAGTACTTC | CASSVSGLAGPETQYF
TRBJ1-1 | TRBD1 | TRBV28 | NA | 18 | TGTGCCAGCAGAATGAAACCGGGACAGCGAGCGATGAACACTGAAGCTTTCTTT | CASRMKPGQRAMNTEAFF
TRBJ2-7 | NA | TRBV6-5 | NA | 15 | TGTGCCAGCAGTTATAGTGTTCGGGGGTCCTACGAGCAGTACTTC | CASSYSVRGSYEQYF
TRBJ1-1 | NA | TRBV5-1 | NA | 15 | TGCGCCAGCAGCTTGGAGGACAGACTGAACACTGAAGCTTTCTTT | CASSLEDRLNTEAFF
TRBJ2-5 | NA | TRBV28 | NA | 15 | TGTGCCAGCAGCCTGATGGGAGCCAACCGTGGGACCCAGTACTTC | CASSLMGANRGTQYF
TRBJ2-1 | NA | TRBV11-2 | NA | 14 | TGTGCCAGCCGAGCCTGGACAGTCAGGAATGAGCAGTTCTTC | CASRAWTVRNEQFF
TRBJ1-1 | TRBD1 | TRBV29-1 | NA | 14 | TGCAGCGTTGAAGAGGGCAGGGGGTGGACTGAAGCTTTCTTT | CSVEEGRGWTEAFF
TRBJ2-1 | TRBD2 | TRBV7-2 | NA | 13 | TGTGCCAGCAGCCCACACGGGGGGAATGAGCAGTTCTTC | CASSPHGGNEQFF
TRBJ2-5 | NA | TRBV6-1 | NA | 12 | TGTGCCAGCAGTATCACCTGGGGGGAGGCGTACTTC | CASSITWGEAYF